This T cell receptor beta chain was captured by sequencing in a study of T cell changes during pregnancy in multiple sclerosis. Clones were read by immunoSEQ multiplex PCR, and TCRdb kept only the in-frame ones, dropping some. The data show about 85,000 clones, with about nine tenths seen just once and 2.5% to 3% held by the top ten. This receptor was taken from a female donor with multiple sclerosis, enrolled in a pregnancy study. This material consisted of peripheral blood, taken in the first trimester of pregnancy.

CDR3 sequence: CSAARFSYNEQFF. DNA of the CDR3: TGCAGCGCCGCACGGTTCTCCTACAATGAGCAGTTCTTC. The chain carries TRBV29-1 and TRBJ2-1; D remains unclear. Looked up from germline, CDR1 is SQVTM and CDR2 is ANQGSEA. The ends were cut back, 7 bases at V and 0 bases at J, with 10 bases in the middle. The CDR3 runs 13 residues.